This TCR beta chain was recorded in a study of shared clonotypes between healthy human individuals. The V gene lost 2 bases and the J gene lost 5 bases, with 17 bases spanning the gap. Germline CDR1 reads MDHEN; CDR2 reads SYDVKM. The CDR3 totals 16 residues. Sequenced by immunoSEQ multiplex PCR; TCRdb stores in-frame clones only, minus some. The table has around 500,000 clones, over 70% seen once. The chain has TRBV28 and TRBJ2-3; the D gene is possibly TRBD1 (7 bases). Sequencing used PBMCs. This TCR came from a woman in her 40s in good health. Some clones in this sample may be carry-over from other donors' samples. This chain's CDR3 is CASSLRAGGLKDTQYF. In DNA, the CDR3 is TGTGCCAGCAGTTTAAGGGCAGGGGGGTTGAAAGATACGCAGTATTTT.